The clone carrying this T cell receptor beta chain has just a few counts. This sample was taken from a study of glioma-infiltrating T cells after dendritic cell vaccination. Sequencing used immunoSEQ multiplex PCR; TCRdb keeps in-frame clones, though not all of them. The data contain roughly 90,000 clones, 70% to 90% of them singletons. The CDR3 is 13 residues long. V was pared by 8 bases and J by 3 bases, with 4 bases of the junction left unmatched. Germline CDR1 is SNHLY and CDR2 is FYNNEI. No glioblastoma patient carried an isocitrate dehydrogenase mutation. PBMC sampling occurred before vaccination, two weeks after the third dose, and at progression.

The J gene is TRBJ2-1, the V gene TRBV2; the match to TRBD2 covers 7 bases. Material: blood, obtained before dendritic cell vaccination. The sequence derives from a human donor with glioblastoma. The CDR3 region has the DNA TGTGCCAGCTCTCTAGCGGACTACAATGAGCAGTTCTTC. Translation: CASSLADYNEQFF.